A few counts support the clone carrying this T cell receptor beta chain. Authors' analysis steps: Nucleated cell counts were estimated from reference gene primer amplification. The repertoire was sequenced with immunoSEQ multiplex PCR; TCRdb's copy has only in-frame clones and lacks some. V, J and clone size reflect that table, while D and trimming were determined from the DNA. The sample has 150,000 to 200,000 clones, approximately 90% seen once; the top ten hold approximately 4.5%. Trimming shortened V by 0 bases and J by 4 bases, and 10 bases separated the two germline ends. The germline V gene encodes CDR1 SGDLS and CDR2 YYNGEE. The CDR3 extends over 15 amino acids. The data stem from a study of blood T cell repertoires in COVID-19. Whole-study context: PBMCs, B-cell-depleted T cells, or T cells provided the cDNA or gDNA that made up the material.

This sequence originates from a human donor in a cohort sampled during active COVID-19. The chain has TRBV9 and TRBJ2-2, with a weak D call TRBD2 (6 bases). Sequenced input: peripheral blood. DNA for the CDR3: TGTGCCAGCAGCGTAGCTACGGGGGTCACCGGGGAGCTGTTTTTT. Translated, it gives CASSVATGVTGELFF.